What follows are 7 T cell receptor beta chains derived from one specimen sequenced in a study of early T cells in non-severe SARS-CoV-2 infection. TCRdb passed the 5' RACE reads through MiXCR, listing each CDR3 protein once. The sample carries 60,000 or so distinct CDR3 sequences, around 10% recorded once. The material was whole blood, obtained at baseline. These receptors were collected from an adult who was a healthcare worker with PCR-confirmed SARS-CoV-2 infection or an uninfected control (not recorded which).

This clonotype appeared a single time. The chain couples TRBV20-1 to TRBJ2-5; tentative D call: TRBD1 (5 bases). Trimming removed 3 bases at V and 1 base at J, with 18 bases between. The CDR3 totals 16 residues. Germline V CDR1 and CDR2: DFQATT, SNEGSKA (reference sequence). The CDR3 nucleotides are TGCAGTGCTAGTATATTGGGGCCAGTCGCCCAAGAGACCCAGTACTTC. Protein product: CSASILGPVAQETQYF.

This clonotype was observed a few times. An end of the junction does not agree with germline; a read error may underlie this. The CDR3 region has the DNA TGTGCCAGCAGGACGGGGAGGGCCTTGAACAAGGAGCAGTTCTTC. This translates into CASRTGRALNKEQFF. V gene TRBV6-5 combines with J gene TRBJ2-1; 7 nucleotides match TRBD2. The CDR3 consists of 15 residues. Germline-derived CDR1 and CDR2 are MNHEY and SVGAGI.

V gene TRBV18 combines with J gene TRBJ2-7, with 7 bases matching TRBD1. After removal of 6 bases from V and 5 bases from J, the junction contained 7 bases not matched to a gene. CDR1 and CDR2 from the germline V gene are KGHSH and LQKENI. The CDR3 extends over 13 amino acids. The CDR3 region has the DNA TGTGCCAGCTCGCTGGGACAGTCAGACGAGCAGTACTTC. Amino acids: CASSLGQSDEQYF.

The rearrangement links TRBV19 to TRBJ1-2, with 9 bases that match TRBD1. Looked up from germline, CDR1 is LNHDA and CDR2 is SQIVND (reference sequence). CDR3 length equals 15 residues. V dropped 3 bases and J dropped 4; count of bases not matched to a gene: 6. The CDR3 spells CASSMGTGPPYGYTF. DNA for the CDR3: TGTGCCAGTAGTATGGGGACAGGGCCTCCCTATGGCTACACCTTC.

This clonotype showed up many times. The chain is built from TRBV9 and TRBJ2-1; 8 nucleotides align to TRBD2. With V trimmed by 4 bases and J by 5 bases, 8 bases remained unmatched. This CDR3 contains 15 residues. The germline V gene encodes CDR1 SGDLS and CDR2 YYNGEE. The chain's CDR3 is CASSPRVAGNNEQFF. Written as DNA, the CDR3 is TGTGCCAGCAGCCCCCGGGTAGCGGGAAACAATGAGCAGTTCTTC.

In its sample, this clonotype was seen many times. The chain is built from TRBV20-1 and TRBJ2-5, with a possible D match to TRBD1 (8 bases). Deletions cut 6 bases from V and 5 bases from J, with 19 bases between. This CDR3 has 14 residues. CDR1 is DFQATT and CDR2 is SNEGSKA in the germline V gene (reference sequence). The CDR3 DNA reads TGCAGTGCACAAGCACAGGGGGGGATGGAGACCCAGTACTTC. Its translation: CSAQAQGGMETQYF.

This clonotype was seen more than once but under ten times. The chain links TRBV5-6 to TRBJ2-1; 9 nucleotides line up with TRBD2. J was trimmed by 9 bases and V by 1 base; bases with no gene match: 5. Germline-derived CDR1 and CDR2 are SGHDT and YYEEEE. The CDR3 covers 14 residues. The CDR3 reads CASSLRPSGAEQFF. CDR3 nucleotide sequence: TGTGCCAGCAGCTTGAGGCCTAGCGGGGCTGAGCAGTTCTTC.